The entry below gives a single TCR beta chain sequence along with its context. The sample originates from a study of blood T cells in healthy people across ages. Alongside a J-beta primer mix, a sample-barcoded 5' primer served in a second PCR lasting roughly 6 to 11 cycles. TCRdb re-derived calls from the 5' RACE reads in MiXCR, one entry per CDR3 protein. The sample contains around 600,000 distinct CDR3 sequences, around half of which appear only once. Trimming took off 4 bases at V and 2 bases at J, with 12 bases between the two ends. The CDR3 contains 15 residues. Germline CDR1 and CDR2: SGHRS and YFSETQ.

The sample consisted of blood. This sequence was found in an older man in good health. The chain is built from TRBV5-1 and TRBJ2-2; D assignment may be TRBD1 or TRBD2 (6 bases each). The CDR3 here is CASSRGLFNTGELFF. CDR3 DNA sequence: TGCGCCAGCAGCCGGGGGCTTTTCAACACCGGGGAGCTGTTTTTT.